The 29 T cell receptor beta chains below were found in one sample sequenced in a study of human T cells and chemical hapten exposure. TCRdb analysed the RACE reads with MiXCR anew, one entry per CDR3 protein. This table holds roughly 380,000 distinct CDR3 sequences, about 6.9% found once. Sample time point: patch test 2, 6 weeks after DPC sensitization. Treatment noted: therapeutic diphenylcyclopropenone sensitization with weekly scalp DPC. Sequenced here: whole blood, sampled in connection with sensitization to the hapten diphenylcyclopropenone (DPC). The receptors shown here come from a woman aged 18-30 years with alopecia areata. Some clones in this sample may be carry-over from other donors' samples.

The chain recombines TRBV7-9 with TRBJ1-3; TRBD1 is a possible D gene (6 bases). Germline values: CDR1 SEHNR, CDR2 FQNEAQ (reference sequence). The CDR3 runs 16 residues. V lost 3 bases and J lost 4, with 16 bases in between. The CDR3 DNA sequence: TGTGCCAGCAGCTTGGGCCTCAGGGGAGCAGGAAACACCATATATTTT. Encoded protein: CASSLGLRGAGNTIYF.

This rearrangement joins TRBV5-1 to TRBJ2-2; a possible D gene is TRBD2 (6 bases). The CDR3 has 15 amino acids. With 0 bases removed from V and 7 bases from J, the gap between germline ends came to 13 bases. The V gene's germline CDR1 is SGHRS and CDR2 YFSETQ. The CDR3 nucleotides read TGCGCCAGCAGCTTGGCCAGCGGGCCCGTCGGGGAGCTGTTTTTT. It translates to CASSLASGPVGELFF.

The sample holds many counts of this clonotype. This chain joins TRBV11-3 and TRBJ2-7, with D perhaps matching TRBD1 (5 bases). Germline CDR1 is SGHNT and CDR2 is YENEEA. Trimming took 5 bases from V and 7 from J, leaving 18 bases between them. The length of the CDR3 is 14 residues. The CDR3 DNA reads as TGTGCCAGCAGCCTTACAGGTTCCCCGTGGGAGCAGTACTTC. This codes for CASSLTGSPWEQYF.

This clonotype has a count of ten or more. The V gene is TRBV6-2 or TRBV6-3, the J gene TRBJ1-2; D is unresolved. This CDR3 comprises 12 residues. CDR1 and CDR2 (germline): MNHEY, SVGEGT. V gave up 2 bases and J gave up 3 bases, with 4 bases separating them. The CDR3 protein is CASSYPDYGYTF. DNA for the CDR3: TGTGCCAGCAGTTACCCCGACTATGGCTACACCTTC.

This clonotype was seen at least ten times. The CDR3 protein is CASRDGANVLTF. The CDR3 DNA is TGTGCCAGCAGGGATGGGGCCAACGTCCTGACTTTC. This chain uses TRBV2 with TRBJ2-6; unclear D gene. Between the trimmed V and J ends, which lost 6 bases and 3 bases, there was a span of 3 bases. The CDR3 length is 12 residues. From germline, CDR1 is SNHLY and CDR2 FYNNEI.

In its sample, this clonotype was seen a few times. In nucleotides, the CDR3 is TGTGCCAGCGGACCGGGACATGAAGCTTTCTTT. Translated, it gives CASGPGHEAFF. The chain combines TRBV3-1 with TRBJ1-1; TRBD1 is a possible D gene (6 bases). Trimming pared 8 bases from V and 7 bases from J, leaving 11 bases between. Germline V gene data show CDR1 as LGHDT and CDR2 as YNNKEL (reference sequence). The CDR3 has 11 amino acids.

This clonotype was found many times. The V call is TRBV2, the J call TRBJ2-7; D is undetermined. V lost 4 bases to trimming and J lost 6 bases, with 10 bases between them. The CDR3 loop spans 12 amino acids. From germline, CDR1 is SNHLY and CDR2 FYNNEI. CDR3 sequence (DNA): TGTGCCAGCAGTGTTGTGGGTAGCGAGCAGTACTTC. Amino acid sequence: CASSVVGSEQYF.

This clonotype has ten or more counts. The genes are TRBV15 and TRBJ1-5, with 8 bases that match TRBD1. V shed 3 bases and J 7 bases; nucleotides not matched to a gene: 8. The CDR3 contains 15 residues. Germline V CDR1 and CDR2: LNHNV, YYDKDF (reference sequence). The CDR3 sequence: CATSRDRVPGQPQHF. The CDR3 DNA is TGTGCCACCAGCAGGGACAGGGTACCGGGACAGCCCCAGCATTTT.

The J gene is TRBJ2-3, the V gene TRBV20-1; D gene unclear. CDR3 length: 13 amino acids. V gave up 0 bases and J gave up 4 bases, with 8 bases separating them. Germline V lookup: CDR1 DFQATT, CDR2 SNEGSKA (reference sequence). The CDR3 DNA follows: TGCAGTGCTAGAGATCTGGGCTCAGATACGCAGTATTTT. This gives the protein CSARDLGSDTQYF.

This clonotype turned up a few times. The rearrangement uses TRBV11-2 and TRBJ1-4; D call uncertain. The CDR3 length is 13 residues. Germline values: CDR1 SGHAT, CDR2 FQNNGV. The V end was cut by 1 base, the J end by 8 bases, with 8 bases between. This chain's CDR3 is CASSLGPGEKLFF. In nucleotides, the CDR3 is TGTGCCAGCAGCTTAGGACCAGGAGAAAAACTGTTTTTT.

The chain employs TRBV29-1 and TRBJ2-3, with 9 bases that match TRBD1. Unmatched junction bases numbered 7, after V lost 5 bases and J lost 4 bases. The germline V gene has CDR1 SQVTM and CDR2 ANQGSEA. The CDR3 extends over 14 amino acids. The CDR3 region has the DNA TGCAGCGTTTACAAACAGGGGGCATCAGATACGCAGTATTTT. Translation: CSVYKQGASDTQYF.

The gene calls are TRBV4-1 and TRBJ2-5, with D possibly being TRBD1 (5 bases). The V end was cut by 0 bases, the J end by 3 bases, with 14 bases between. The CDR3 length is 16 residues. Germline values: CDR1 MGHRA, CDR2 YSYEKL. The CDR3 DNA reads TGCGCCAGCAGCCAAGATTATCTTGGCAGGGAAGAGACCCAGTACTTC. Amino acid sequence: CASSQDYLGREETQYF.

This clonotype showed up many times. The chain recombines TRBV20-1 with TRBJ1-5; D ambiguous. The CDR3 length is 13 residues. Germline CDR1 and CDR2: DFQATT and SNEGSKA (reference sequence). V was cut by 2 bases and J by 4 bases, with 9 bases left in between. CDR3 in amino acids: CSARWQQNQPQHF. The DNA of the CDR3 is TGCAGTGCTAGATGGCAGCAAAATCAGCCCCAGCATTTT.

This clonotype was observed a few times. The J gene is TRBJ2-3, the V gene TRBV12-3 or TRBV12-4; D is possibly TRBD1 or TRBD2 (5 bases each). This CDR3 region has 14 residues. V dropped 6 bases and J dropped 1 base, with 11 bases sitting between them. CDR3: CASSPRGGTDTQYF. The DNA for the CDR3 is TGTGCCAGCAGCCCTCGGGGCGGCACAGATACGCAGTATTTT.

This clonotype was detected only a few times. The CDR3 sequence is CASSLAHRGDSPLHF. Written as DNA, the CDR3 is TGCGCCAGCAGCTTGGCGCACAGGGGTGATTCACCCCTCCACTTT. The chain links TRBV5-1 to TRBJ1-6; 7 bases align to TRBD1. The germline V gene has CDR1 SGHRS and CDR2 YFSETQ. The CDR3 totals 15 residues. The V and J ends lost 0 bases and 8 bases, in that order; junction bases with no gene match: 5.

This clonotype was found a few times. For the CDR3, the DNA is TGTGCCAGCAGCGTAGGGCTAGCGGGGGGAATGTACAATGAGCAGTTCTTC. Its translation: CASSVGLAGGMYNEQFF. The chain employs TRBV9 and TRBJ2-1, with TRBD2 matching over 11 bases. CDR1 SGDLS and CDR2 YYNGEE come from the germline V gene. This CDR3 has 17 residues. V was clipped by 0 bases and J by 4 bases; unmatched bases: 6.

This clonotype was found a few times. The rearrangement links TRBV5-6 to TRBJ1-6; D ambiguous. V was shortened by 0 bases and J by 1 base, with 5 bases between the two germline ends. The CDR3 spans 15 residues. Germline V CDR1 and CDR2: SGHDT, YYEEEE. The CDR3 loop reads CASSLDQSYNSPLHF. CDR3 nucleotide sequence: TGTGCCAGCAGCTTGGATCAATCCTATAATTCACCCCTCCACTTT. The variable domain in full, completed from reference TRBV5-6 and TRBJ1-6, reads DAGVTQSPTHLIKTRGQQVTLRCSPKSGHDTVSWYQQALGQGPQFIFQYYEEEERQRGNFPDRFSGHQFPNYSSELNVNALLLGDSALYLCASSLDQSYNSPLHFGNGTRLTVT.

This clonotype was recorded a few times. The chain is built from TRBV10-3 and TRBJ2-3, with 7 bases identical to TRBD2. The germline V gene encodes CDR1 ENHRY and CDR2 SYGVKD. J was trimmed by 0 bases and V by 5 bases; bases with no gene match: 5. The CDR3 has 15 residues. The CDR3 nucleotides are TGTGCCATCAGTTTACGGGGGGAAAGCACAGATACGCAGTATTTT. Translating it yields CAISLRGESTDTQYF.

The chain is built from TRBV12-3 or TRBV12-4 and TRBJ1-1; no definite D call. The CDR3 has 14 residues. Trimming pared 3 bases from V and 7 bases from J, leaving 15 bases between. The DNA for the CDR3 is TGTGCCAGCAGTTTGGCCGGCAGAACCATTGAAGCTTTCTTT. It yields the protein CASSLAGRTIEAFF.

This chain links TRBV20-1 with TRBJ2-4, with D maybe TRBD1 (6 bases). The CDR3 is 13 amino acids. The V end lost 6 bases, the J end lost 6 bases, and 15 bases lay between the germline ends. Per the germline V gene, CDR1 is DFQATT and CDR2 is SNEGSKA (reference sequence). The CDR3 spells CSAGQGTLNIQYF. In nucleotides, the CDR3 is TGCAGTGCCGGCCAAGGGACACTAAACATTCAGTACTTC.

This chain joins TRBV12-3 or TRBV12-4 and TRBJ1-4, with TRBD1 matching over 8 bases. V lost 0 bases and J lost 8; bases outside the gene matches: 8. CDR3 length equals 16 residues. CDR3 bases: TGTGCCAGCAGTTTAGCGCTCAGGGGGCCGCTGGAAAAACTGTTTTTT. Translating gives CASSLALRGPLEKLFF.

The sample holds many counts of this clonotype. This sequence joins TRBV4-1 and TRBJ2-7, with TRBD1 identical over 7 bases. The CDR3 extends over 15 amino acids. J lost 2 bases, V lost 3 bases, and 7 bases had no gene match. The germline V gene has CDR1 MGHRA and CDR2 YSYEKL. The CDR3 is CASSHNDRATYEQYF. CDR3 bases: TGCGCCAGCAGCCACAACGACAGGGCTACCTACGAGCAGTACTTC.

This clonotype was observed at least ten times. CDR3 residues: CASSLASSAADTQYF. The CDR3 DNA reads TGCGCCAGCAGCTTGGCATCGTCAGCCGCAGATACGCAGTATTTT. The V and J genes are TRBV5-1 and TRBJ2-3; D unclear. The V and J ends lost 0 bases and 4 bases respectively, with 12 bases between them. The germline gives CDR1 SGHRS, CDR2 YFSETQ. This CDR3 has 15 residues.

This clonotype was recorded many times. This chain uses TRBV2 with TRBJ2-7; D gene ambiguous. Trimming cost V 6 bases and J 2 bases, with 14 bases left between them. Per germline, CDR1 SNHLY and CDR2 FYNNEI. The CDR3 totals 14 residues. In DNA, the CDR3 is TGTGCCAGCAGCCAAATAGGCCCCGCCTACGAGCAGTACTTC. It encodes CASSQIGPAYEQYF.

This chain links TRBV29-1 with TRBJ2-7; TRBD1 matches 12 bases. The V and J ends lost 1 base and 7 bases, in that order; junction bases with no gene match: 5. In germline, CDR1 is SQVTM, CDR2 ANQGSEA. The CDR3 loop spans 14 amino acids. The CDR3 sequence is CSVEGGTGGMEQYF. The CDR3 DNA reads as TGCAGCGTTGAAGGGGGGACAGGGGGCATGGAGCAGTACTTC.

This clonotype was found a few times. This chain joins TRBV7-9 and TRBJ2-1; D uncertain. Germline CDR1 SEHNR, CDR2 FQNEAQ (reference sequence). V was trimmed by 5 bases and J by 0 bases, leaving 11 bases between them. The CDR3 spans 15 residues. In DNA form, the CDR3 reads TGTGCCAGCAGCGCTACAGTACTCTCCTACAATGAGCAGTTCTTC. This encodes CASSATVLSYNEQFF.

This clonotype was recorded at least ten times. V usage is TRBV11-3 and J usage is TRBJ2-1; no clear D gene. Germline V lookup: CDR1 SGHNT, CDR2 YENEEA. This CDR3 has 14 residues. Between the trimmed V and J ends, which lost 1 base and 0 bases, there was a span of 4 bases. This CDR3 is CASSLGASYNEQFF. The CDR3 DNA sequence: TGTGCCAGCAGCTTAGGGGCCTCCTACAATGAGCAGTTCTTC.

This clonotype has just a few counts. The chain links TRBV6-4 to TRBJ2-3; 7 bases line up with TRBD1. The CDR3 consists of 16 residues. J was trimmed by 6 bases and V by 2 bases; bases with no gene match: 11. CDR1 MRHNA and CDR2 SNTAGT come from the germline V gene. The CDR3 spells CASSDGRGQGSDTQYF. The CDR3, as DNA: TGTGCCAGCAGTGACGGTAGGGGGCAAGGGTCCGATACGCAGTATTTT.

This clonotype was detected only a few times. This chain links TRBV13 with TRBJ2-3; 8 bases map to TRBD1. This CDR3 is 22 amino acids long. Germline lookup yields CDR1 PRHDT and CDR2 FYEKMQ (reference sequence). The V and J ends lost 5 bases and 7 bases, in that order; junction bases with no gene match: 32. CDR3 loop: CASSRMPKGQVVVFPHNNTQYF. CDR3 in DNA: TGTGCCAGCAGCCGTATGCCGAAGGGACAGGTTGTGGTGTTCCCACATAATAATACGCAGTATTTT.